This record concerns one TCR beta chain sequence. CDR1 MNHEY and CDR2 SMNVEV come from the germline V gene (reference sequence). Between the trimmed V and J ends, which lost 0 bases and 0 bases, there was a span of 6 bases. CDR3 length: 15 residues. It was cDNA, reverse transcribed from extracted RNA, that served as the sequencing template. Produced via immunoSEQ multiplex PCR; TCRdb's table is partial and in-frame only. In the table there are 95,000 to 120,000 clones, 45% to 70% of which are singletons. This specimen belongs to a study of CD8+ T cells in alopecia areata. This chain links TRBV27 with TRBJ1-5, with D unclear. The sample consisted of CD8+ T cells sorted from blood. This clonotype was obtained from a human donor in good health. The CDR3 coding sequence is TGTGCCAGCAGTTTATCCGGAGATAGCAATCAGCCCCAGCATTTT. It yields the protein CASSLSGDSNQPQHF.